This T cell receptor beta chain was sequenced during a study of T cell responses to AZD1222 COVID-19 vaccine. Study-level results: Females outnumbered males among donors, who were mostly white British; clonal diversity was possibly underestimated. Sampling that yielded the repertoires occurred only after the peak T cell response.

Using immunoSEQ multiplex PCR, the repertoire was profiled, and TCRdb retains in-frame clones only, with some absent. This sample carries under 150,000 clones, with about 2% going to the ten biggest clones. About this clone: No antigen is known for it.

This TCR came from an adult in good health. Material: peripheral blood.

The CDR3 is CASSVGQNTEAFF. The CDR3 DNA reads TGTGCCAGCAGTGTGGGGCAGAACACTGAAGCTTTCTTT. This sequence joins TRBV6-4 and TRBJ1-1, with D tentatively TRBD1 (5 bases). The CDR3 loop spans 13 amino acids. The V end lost 4 bases, the J end lost 1 base, and 7 bases lay between the germline ends. Germline V lookup: CDR1 MRHNA, CDR2 SNTAGT.